This T cell receptor (beta chain) was captured by sequencing in a study of cytomegalovirus exposure and HLA in healthy donors. The germline gives CDR1 KGHSH, CDR2 LQKENI. V trimming: 2 bases; J trimming: 4 bases; junction bases outside the gene matches: 7. The CDR3 contains 16 residues. Libraries were prepared by immunoSEQ multiplex PCR; TCRdb keeps only in-frame clonotypes and omits some of them. Here the sample spans fewer than 130,000 clones, over 75% being singletons. Sequencing was done on a sample of PBMCs. The clonotype originates from a woman aged 25 to 39 in good health and CMV-seropositive. The rearrangement joins TRBV18 to TRBJ1-1, with 10 bases fitting TRBD1. CDR3 DNA: TGTGCCAGCTCACCAAAGACAGGGGGCATGAGCACTGAAGCTTTCTTT. As protein: CASSPKTGGMSTEAFF. The entire variable domain, with the rest obtained from reference TRBV18 and TRBJ1-1, is as follows: NAGVMQNPRHLVRRRGQEARLRCSPMKGHSHVYWYRQLPEEGLKFMVYLQKENIIDESGMPKERFSAEFPKEGPSILRIQQVVRGDSAAYFCASSPKTGGMSTEAFFGQGTRLTVV.